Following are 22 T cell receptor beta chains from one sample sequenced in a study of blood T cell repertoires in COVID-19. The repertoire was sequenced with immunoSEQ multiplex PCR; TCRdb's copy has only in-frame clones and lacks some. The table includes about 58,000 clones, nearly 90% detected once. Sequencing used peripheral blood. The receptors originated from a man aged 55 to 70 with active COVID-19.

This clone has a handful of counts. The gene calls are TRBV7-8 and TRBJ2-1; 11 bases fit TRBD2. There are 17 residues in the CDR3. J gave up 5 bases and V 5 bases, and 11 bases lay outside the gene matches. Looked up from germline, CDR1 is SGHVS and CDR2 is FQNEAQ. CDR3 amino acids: CASSPIAGGPLHNEQFF. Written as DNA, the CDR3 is TGTGCCAGCAGCCCAATAGCGGGAGGGCCCTTACACAATGAGCAGTTCTTC.

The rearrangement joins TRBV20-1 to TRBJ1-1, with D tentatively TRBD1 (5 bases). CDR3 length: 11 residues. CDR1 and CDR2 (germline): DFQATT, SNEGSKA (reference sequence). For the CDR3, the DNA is TGCCAGGGACTTATGAACACTGAAGCTTTCTTT. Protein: CQGLMNTEAFF.

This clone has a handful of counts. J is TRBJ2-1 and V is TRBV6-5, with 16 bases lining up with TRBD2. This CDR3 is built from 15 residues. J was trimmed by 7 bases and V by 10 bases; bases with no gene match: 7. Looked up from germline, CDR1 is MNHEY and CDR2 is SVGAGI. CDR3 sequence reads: CAIVGLAGGPNEQFF. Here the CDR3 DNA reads TGTGCCATCGTGGGACTAGCGGGAGGGCCAAATGAGCAGTTCTTC.

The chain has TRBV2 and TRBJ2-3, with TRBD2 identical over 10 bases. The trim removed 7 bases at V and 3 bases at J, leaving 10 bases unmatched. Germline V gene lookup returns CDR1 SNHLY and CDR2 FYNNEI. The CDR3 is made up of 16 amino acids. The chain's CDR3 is CASKSGLAMITDTQYF. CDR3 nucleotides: TGTGCCAGCAAATCGGGACTAGCGATGATAACAGATACGCAGTATTTT.

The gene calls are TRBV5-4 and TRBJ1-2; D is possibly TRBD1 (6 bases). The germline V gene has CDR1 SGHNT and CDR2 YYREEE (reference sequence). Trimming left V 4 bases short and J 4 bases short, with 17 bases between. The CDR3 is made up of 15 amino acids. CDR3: CASSLSGGPRYGYTF. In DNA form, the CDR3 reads TGTGCCAGCAGCCTATCCGGGGGGCCCCGCTATGGCTACACCTTC.

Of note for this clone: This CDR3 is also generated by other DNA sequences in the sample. CDR3: CASSSGTTNTGELFF. CDR3 bases: TGTGCCAGCAGCTCCGGGACTACGAACACCGGGGAGCTGTTTTTT. The chain uses TRBV6-5 and TRBJ2-2; TRBD2 agrees at 7 bases. Germline V gene sequence: CDR1 MNHEY, CDR2 SVGAGI. V dropped 6 bases and J dropped 0; count of bases not matched to a gene: 4. CDR3 length equals 15 residues.

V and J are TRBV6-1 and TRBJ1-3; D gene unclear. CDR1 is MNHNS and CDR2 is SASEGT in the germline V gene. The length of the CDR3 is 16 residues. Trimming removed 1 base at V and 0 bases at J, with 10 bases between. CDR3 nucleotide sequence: TGTGCCAGCAGTGAAGGCTCCCGGGGCTCTGGAAACACCATATATTTT. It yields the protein CASSEGSRGSGNTIYF.

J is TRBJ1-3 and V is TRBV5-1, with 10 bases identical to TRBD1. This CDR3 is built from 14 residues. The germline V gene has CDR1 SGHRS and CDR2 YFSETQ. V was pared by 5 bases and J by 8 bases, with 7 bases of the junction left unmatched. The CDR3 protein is CASSPGTGADTIYF. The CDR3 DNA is TGCGCCAGCAGTCCCGGGACAGGGGCTGACACCATATATTTT.

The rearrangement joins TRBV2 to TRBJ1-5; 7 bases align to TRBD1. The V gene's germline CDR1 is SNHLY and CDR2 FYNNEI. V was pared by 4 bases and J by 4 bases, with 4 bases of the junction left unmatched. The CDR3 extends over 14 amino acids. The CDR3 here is CASSGQGENQPQHF. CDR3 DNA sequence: TGTGCCAGCAGTGGACAGGGAGAGAATCAGCCCCAGCATTTT.

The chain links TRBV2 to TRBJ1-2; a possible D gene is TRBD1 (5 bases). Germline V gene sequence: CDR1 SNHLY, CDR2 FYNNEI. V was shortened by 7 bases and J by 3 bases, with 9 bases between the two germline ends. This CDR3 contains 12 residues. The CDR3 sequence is CASTGEDYGYTF. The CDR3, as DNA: TGTGCCAGCACGGGGGAGGACTATGGCTACACCTTC.

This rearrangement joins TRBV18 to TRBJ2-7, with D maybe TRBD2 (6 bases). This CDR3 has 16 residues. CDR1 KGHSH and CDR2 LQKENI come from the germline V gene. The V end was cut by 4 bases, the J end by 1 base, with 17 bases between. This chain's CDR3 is CASSLIGTSLSYEQYF. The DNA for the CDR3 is TGTGCCAGCTCACTTATTGGGACTTCCCTTTCCTACGAGCAGTACTTC.

The CDR3 DNA reads as TGCGCCAGCAGCTTTAGGACTAGCGGGAGGGTAGAGAATGAGCAGTTCTTC. It specifies CASSFRTSGRVENEQFF. The chain recombines TRBV5-1 with TRBJ2-1; 15 nucleotides line up with TRBD2. The trim removed 2 bases at V and 7 bases at J, leaving 7 bases unmatched. The germline gives CDR1 SGHRS, CDR2 YFSETQ. CDR3 length: 17 amino acids.

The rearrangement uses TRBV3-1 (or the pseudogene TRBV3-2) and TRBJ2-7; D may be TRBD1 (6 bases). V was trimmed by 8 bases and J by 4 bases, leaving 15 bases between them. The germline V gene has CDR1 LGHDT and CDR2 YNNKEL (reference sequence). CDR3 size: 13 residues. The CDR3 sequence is CASGDTAEYEQYF. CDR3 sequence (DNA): TGTGCCAGCGGGGACACGGCGGAGTACGAGCAGTACTTC.

Here the CDR3 reads CASSWPWRSQTSSGNTIYF. CDR3 coding DNA: TGTGCCAGCAGCTGGCCCTGGAGGAGCCAGACTAGCTCTGGAAACACCATATATTTT. This chain links TRBV7-9 with TRBJ1-3; no clear D gene. Germline V lookup: CDR1 SEHNR, CDR2 FQNEAQ (reference sequence). V was trimmed by 4 bases and J by 0 bases, leaving 22 bases between them. The CDR3 is 19 residues long.

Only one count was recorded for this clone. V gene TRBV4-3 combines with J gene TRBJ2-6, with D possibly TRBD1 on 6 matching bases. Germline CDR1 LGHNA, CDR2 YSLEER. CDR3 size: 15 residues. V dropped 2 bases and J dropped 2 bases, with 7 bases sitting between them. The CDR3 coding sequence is TGCGCCAGCAGCCAACAGGGGACTGGGGCCAACGTCCTGACTTTC. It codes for CASSQQGTGANVLTF.

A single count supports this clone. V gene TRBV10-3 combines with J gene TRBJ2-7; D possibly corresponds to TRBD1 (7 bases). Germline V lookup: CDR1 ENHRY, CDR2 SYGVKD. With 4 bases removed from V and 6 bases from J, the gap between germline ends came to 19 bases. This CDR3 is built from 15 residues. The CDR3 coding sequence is TGTGCCATCAGTGTGGGAACCGGGACAGCGGGCGAGCAGTACTTC. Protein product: CAISVGTGTAGEQYF.

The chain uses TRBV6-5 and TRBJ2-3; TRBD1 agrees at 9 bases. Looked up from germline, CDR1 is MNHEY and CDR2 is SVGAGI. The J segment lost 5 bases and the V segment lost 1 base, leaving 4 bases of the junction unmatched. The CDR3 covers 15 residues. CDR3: CASSYYGTGLDTQYF. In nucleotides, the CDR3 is TGTGCCAGCAGTTACTATGGGACAGGGTTAGATACGCAGTATTTT.

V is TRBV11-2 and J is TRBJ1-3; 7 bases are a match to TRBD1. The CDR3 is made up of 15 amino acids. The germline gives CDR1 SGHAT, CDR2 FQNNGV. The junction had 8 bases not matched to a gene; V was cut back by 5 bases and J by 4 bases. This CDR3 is CASSVNRDRGNTIYF. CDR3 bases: TGTGCCAGCAGCGTGAACCGGGACAGAGGAAACACCATATATTTT.

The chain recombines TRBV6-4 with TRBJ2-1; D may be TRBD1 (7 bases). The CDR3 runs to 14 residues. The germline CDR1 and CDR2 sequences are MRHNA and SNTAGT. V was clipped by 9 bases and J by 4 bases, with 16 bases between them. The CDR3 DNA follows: TGTGCCAGTCAGGGGGAGGCTTGGTACAATGAGCAGTTCTTC. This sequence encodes CASQGEAWYNEQFF.

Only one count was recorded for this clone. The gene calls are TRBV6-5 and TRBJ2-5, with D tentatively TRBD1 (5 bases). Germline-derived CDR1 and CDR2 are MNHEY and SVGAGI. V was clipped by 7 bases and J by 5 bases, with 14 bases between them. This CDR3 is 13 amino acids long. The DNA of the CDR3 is TGTGCCAGCACCTTCAAAAAGGGGGAGACCCAGTACTTC. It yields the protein CASTFKKGETQYF.

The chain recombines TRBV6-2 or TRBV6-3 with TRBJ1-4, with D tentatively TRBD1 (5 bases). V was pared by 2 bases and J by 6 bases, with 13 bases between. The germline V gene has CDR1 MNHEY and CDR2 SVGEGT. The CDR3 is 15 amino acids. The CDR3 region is CASSYGGLGDEKLFF. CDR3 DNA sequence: TGTGCCAGCAGTTACGGGGGACTGGGTGATGAAAAACTGTTTTTT.

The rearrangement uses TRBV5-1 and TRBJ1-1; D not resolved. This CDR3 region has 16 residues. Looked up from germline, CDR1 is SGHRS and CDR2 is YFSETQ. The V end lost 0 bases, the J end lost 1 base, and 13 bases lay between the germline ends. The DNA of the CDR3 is TGCGCCAGCAGCTTGGACATAGGAGGTTCGAACACTGAAGCTTTCTTT. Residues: CASSLDIGGSNTEAFF.